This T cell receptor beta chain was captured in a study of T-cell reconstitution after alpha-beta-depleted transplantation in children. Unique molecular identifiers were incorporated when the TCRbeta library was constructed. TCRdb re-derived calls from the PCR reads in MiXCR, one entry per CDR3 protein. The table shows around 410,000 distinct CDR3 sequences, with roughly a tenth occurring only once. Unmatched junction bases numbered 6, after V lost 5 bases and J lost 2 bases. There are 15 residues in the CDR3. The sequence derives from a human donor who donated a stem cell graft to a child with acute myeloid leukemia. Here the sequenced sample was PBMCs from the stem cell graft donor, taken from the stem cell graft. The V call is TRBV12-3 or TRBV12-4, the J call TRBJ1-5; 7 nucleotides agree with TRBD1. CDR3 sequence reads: CASSQTGFGNQPQHF. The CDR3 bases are TGTGCCAGCAGTCAGACAGGGTTCGGCAATCAGCCCCAGCATTTT.